This record covers a single T cell receptor beta chain. Its target is not known. These data belong to a study of cytomegalovirus exposure and HLA in healthy donors. Study results and caveats: Cytomegalovirus association was listed for roughly 160 TCR beta chains.

Clones were read by immunoSEQ multiplex PCR, and TCRdb kept only the in-frame ones, dropping some. The repertoire holds more than 300,000 clones, with 86% as singletons. The CDR3 sequence is 16 residues long. V was clipped by 4 bases and J by 5 bases; unmatched bases: 8. The V gene's germline CDR1 is PRHDT and CDR2 FYEKMQ (reference sequence). The sequence came from a woman aged 18-29 years in good health and CMV-seronegative. Material: PBMCs. V and J are TRBV13 and TRBJ1-6, with TRBD1 identical over 7 bases. The CDR3 loop is CASSSSGTADNSPLHF. CDR3 sequence (DNA): TGTGCCAGCAGCTCCTCTGGGACAGCAGATAATTCACCCCTCCACTTT.